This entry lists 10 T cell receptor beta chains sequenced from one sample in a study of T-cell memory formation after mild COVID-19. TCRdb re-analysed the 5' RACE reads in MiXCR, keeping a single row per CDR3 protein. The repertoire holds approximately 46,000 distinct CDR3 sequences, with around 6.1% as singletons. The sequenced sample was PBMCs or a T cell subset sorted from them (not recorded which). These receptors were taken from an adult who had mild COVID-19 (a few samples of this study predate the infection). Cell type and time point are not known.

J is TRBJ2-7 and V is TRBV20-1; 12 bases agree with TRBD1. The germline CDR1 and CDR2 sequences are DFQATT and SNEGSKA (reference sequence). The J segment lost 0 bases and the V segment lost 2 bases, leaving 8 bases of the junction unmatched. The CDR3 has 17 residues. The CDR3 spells CSARPGTGGHLSYEQYF. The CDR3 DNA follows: TGCAGTGCTAGACCCGGGACAGGGGGCCATCTCTCCTACGAGCAGTACTTC.

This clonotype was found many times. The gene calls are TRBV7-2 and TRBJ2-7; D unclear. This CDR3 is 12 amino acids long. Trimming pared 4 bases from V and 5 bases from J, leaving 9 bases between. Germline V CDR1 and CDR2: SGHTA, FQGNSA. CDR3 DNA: TGTGCCAGCAGCTCCCTTTGGAACGAGCAGTACTTC. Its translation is CASSSLWNEQYF.

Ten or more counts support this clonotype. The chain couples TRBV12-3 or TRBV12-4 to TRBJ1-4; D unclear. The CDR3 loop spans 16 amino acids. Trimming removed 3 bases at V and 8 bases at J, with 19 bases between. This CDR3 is CASSFSLVVRGEKLFF. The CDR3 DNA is TGTGCCAGCAGTTTTAGCCTGGTGGTTAGAGGCGAAAAACTGTTTTTT.

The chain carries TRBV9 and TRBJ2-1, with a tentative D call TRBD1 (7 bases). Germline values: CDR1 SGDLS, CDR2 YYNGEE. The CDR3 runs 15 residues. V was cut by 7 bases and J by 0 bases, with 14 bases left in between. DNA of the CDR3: TGTGCCAGCGCAGGGGGACTGAACTCCTACAATGAGCAGTTCTTC. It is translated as CASAGGLNSYNEQFF.

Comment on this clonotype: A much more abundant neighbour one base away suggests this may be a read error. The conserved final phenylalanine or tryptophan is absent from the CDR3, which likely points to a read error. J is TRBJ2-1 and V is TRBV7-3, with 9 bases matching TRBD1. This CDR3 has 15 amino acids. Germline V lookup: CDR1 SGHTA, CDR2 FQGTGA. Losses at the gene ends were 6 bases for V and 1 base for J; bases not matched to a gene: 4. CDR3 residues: CASRGGQGSYNEQFL. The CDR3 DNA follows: TGTGCCAGCAGGGGCGGACAGGGGTCCTACAATGAGCAGTTCTTA.

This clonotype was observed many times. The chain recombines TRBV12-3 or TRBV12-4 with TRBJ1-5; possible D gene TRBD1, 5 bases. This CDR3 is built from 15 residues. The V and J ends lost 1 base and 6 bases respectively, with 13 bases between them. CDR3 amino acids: CASSLGRGGSQPQHF. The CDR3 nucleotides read TGTGCCAGCAGTTTAGGCCGGGGGGGGAGTCAGCCCCAGCATTTT.

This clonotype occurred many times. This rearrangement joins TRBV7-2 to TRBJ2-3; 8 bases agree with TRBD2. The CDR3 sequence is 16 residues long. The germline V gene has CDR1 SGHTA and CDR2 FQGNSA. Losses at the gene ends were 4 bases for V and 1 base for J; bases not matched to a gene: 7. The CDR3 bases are TGTGCCAGCAGCTCCTGGACTAGCAGACGCACAGATACGCAGTATTTT. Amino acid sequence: CASSSWTSRRTDTQYF.

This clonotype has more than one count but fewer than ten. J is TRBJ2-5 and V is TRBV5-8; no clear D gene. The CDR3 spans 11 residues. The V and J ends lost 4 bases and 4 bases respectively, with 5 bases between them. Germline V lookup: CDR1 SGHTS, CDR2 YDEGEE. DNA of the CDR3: TGTGCCAGCAGCACCTTAGAGACCCAGTACTTC. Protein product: CASSTLETQYF. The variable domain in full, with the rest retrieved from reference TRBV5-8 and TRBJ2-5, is EAGVTQSPTHLIKTRGQQATLRCSPISGHTSVYWYQQALGLGLQFLLWYDEGEERNRGNFPPRFSGRQFPNYSSELNVNALELEDSALYLCASSTLETQYFGPGTRLLVL.

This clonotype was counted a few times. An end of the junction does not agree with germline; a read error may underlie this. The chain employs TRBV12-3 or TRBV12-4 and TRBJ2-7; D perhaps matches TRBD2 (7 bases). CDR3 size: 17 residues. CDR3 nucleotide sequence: TGTGCCAGCAGCTCGGGGTGGGAGCCGGGGGGACACTACGGGCAGTACTTC. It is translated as CASSSGWEPGGHYGQYF.

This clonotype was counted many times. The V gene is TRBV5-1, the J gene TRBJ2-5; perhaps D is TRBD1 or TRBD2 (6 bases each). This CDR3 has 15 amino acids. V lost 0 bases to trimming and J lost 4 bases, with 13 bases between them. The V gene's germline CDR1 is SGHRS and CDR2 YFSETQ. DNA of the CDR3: TGCGCCAGCAGCTTGGCTGGGGGGCTGGGAGAGACCCAGTACTTC. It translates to CASSLAGGLGETQYF. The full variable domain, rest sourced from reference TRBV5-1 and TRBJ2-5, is KAGVTQTPRYLIKTRGQQVTLSCSPISGHRSVSWYQQTPGQGLQFLFEYFSETQRNKGNFPGRFSGRQFSNSRSEMNVSTLELGDSALYLCASSLAGGLGETQYFGPGTRLLVL.